This T cell receptor beta chain was recorded in a study of blood T cell repertoires in COVID-19. About the study: COVID-19 samples from acute and convalescent phases originated in the United States, Italy and Spain.

CDR1 GTSNPN and CDR2 SVGIG come from the germline V gene (reference sequence). V shed 4 bases, J shed 0 bases, and the junction held 12 bases outside the gene matches. The CDR3 is made up of 17 amino acids. Original methodology: Reference gene primer amplification gave estimated nucleated cell counts. Measured with immunoSEQ multiplex PCR; TCRdb has only the in-frame clones, and not every one. That table gives V, J and clone size, and the DNA gave D and trimming. The table shows around 380,000 clones, with roughly 86% occurring only once. The clonotype comes from a human donor with acute or convalescent COVID-19. The donor label of this sample is uncertain. The chain combines TRBV30 with TRBJ1-1, with TRBD1 matching over 9 bases. The specimen was peripheral blood. The CDR3 loop reads CAWTRPGQGGLNTEAFF. CDR3 DNA: TGTGCCTGGACCAGACCGGGACAGGGAGGGTTGAACACTGAAGCTTTCTTT.